Below are 10 T cell receptor beta chains sequenced from a single sample in a study of tumour-infiltrating T cells in Burkitt lymphoma. Sequencing was performed with immunoSEQ multiplex PCR; in TCRdb, only in-frame clones are kept and a portion is missing. The sample lists about 6,600 clones; 85% to 90% were seen once. Sequencing was performed on tumor tissue. These receptors came from a human donor with Burkitt lymphoma.

A single count supports this clone. The chain carries TRBV5-1 and TRBJ2-4; D not certain. This CDR3 comprises 16 residues. The ends were cut back, 0 bases at V and 0 bases at J, with 10 bases in the middle. From germline, CDR1 is SGHRS and CDR2 YFSETQ. CDR3 coding DNA: TGCGCCAGCAGCTTGGGGCAGGCCTTAGCCAAAAACATTCAGTACTTC. It yields the protein CASSLGQALAKNIQYF.

The chain couples TRBV14 to TRBJ2-7; tentatively, D is TRBD2 (5 bases). The CDR3 runs to 15 residues. V lost 3 bases and J lost 4, with 16 bases in between. Germline assignment: CDR1 SGHDN and CDR2 FVKESK. CDR3: CASSHNGISPYEQYF. CDR3 in DNA: TGTGCCAGCAGCCACAACGGGATTTCCCCGTACGAGCAGTACTTC.

The gene calls are TRBV27 and TRBJ1-1, with D perhaps matching TRBD1 (6 bases). The CDR3 runs to 14 residues. Looked up from germline, CDR1 is MNHEY and CDR2 is SMNVEV (reference sequence). Trimming took 6 bases from V and 0 from J, leaving 11 bases between them. Here the CDR3 DNA reads TGTGCCAGCAGGTACGGACAGTTGAACACTGAAGCTTTCTTT. It codes for CASRYGQLNTEAFF.

The table lists this clone with a count of one. This rearrangement joins TRBV7-9 to TRBJ2-4; tentatively, D is TRBD2 (6 bases). The ends were cut back, 5 bases at V and 0 bases at J, with 11 bases in the middle. Germline CDR1 SEHNR, CDR2 FQNEAQ (reference sequence). CDR3 length: 15 residues. CDR3 amino acids: CASSGSGIAKNIQYF. The CDR3 DNA sequence: TGTGCCAGCAGCGGTAGCGGTATAGCCAAAAACATTCAGTACTTC.

The chain employs TRBV5-4 and TRBJ2-7, with no clear D. The germline V and J ends were trimmed by 1 base and 7 bases, with 12 bases remaining between them. The CDR3 contains 13 residues. Germline V gene data show CDR1 as SGHNT and CDR2 as YYREEE (reference sequence). The CDR3 bases are TGTGCCAGCAGCTTGCGAGGCCAAGGGGAGCAGTACTTC. Protein: CASSLRGQGEQYF.

The chain links TRBV2 to TRBJ2-5, with no clear D. V was pared by 6 bases and J by 4 bases, with 15 bases between. The germline gives CDR1 SNHLY, CDR2 FYNNEI. This CDR3 has 14 residues. As DNA, the CDR3 is TGTGCCAGCAGGGGTGGGCAGACGGTAGAGACCCAGTACTTC. Protein product: CASRGGQTVETQYF. Drawing the rest from reference TRBV2 and TRBJ2-5, the complete variable domain is EPEVTQTPSHQVTQMGQEVILRCVPISNHLYFYWYRQILGQKVEFLVSFYNNEISEKSEIFDDQFSVERPDGSNFTLKIRSTKLEDSAMYFCASRGGQTVETQYFGPGTRLLVL.

This clone showed up just a few times. V usage is TRBV5-8 and J usage is TRBJ1-2; D is possibly TRBD1 (5 bases). The V and J ends lost 3 bases and 4 bases respectively, with 16 bases between them. The CDR3 is 15 residues long. The germline V gene has CDR1 SGHTS and CDR2 YDEGEE. In DNA form, the CDR3 reads TGTGCCAGCAGCTCCTCGGGGCCTCGAGCCTATGGCTACACCTTC. Amino acids: CASSSSGPRAYGYTF.

The genes are TRBV6-1 and TRBJ1-2, with TRBD1 identical over 7 bases. V shed 6 bases and J 2 bases; nucleotides not matched to a gene: 0. Germline CDR1 MNHNS, CDR2 SASEGT. The CDR3 extends over 12 amino acids. The CDR3 loop reads CASRGQNYGYTF. The CDR3 DNA follows: TGTGCCAGCAGGGGACAGAACTATGGCTACACCTTC.

V gene TRBV18 combines with J gene TRBJ2-1; either TRBD1 or TRBD2 may supply D (6 bases each). CDR1 KGHSH and CDR2 LQKENI come from the germline V gene. Trimming took off 6 bases at V and 4 bases at J, with 19 bases between the two ends. The CDR3 has 16 residues. The CDR3 region is CASSWRPAGQYNEQFF. The DNA of the CDR3 is TGTGCCAGCTCCTGGCGTCCGGCGGGACAATACAATGAGCAGTTCTTC.

The chain couples TRBV27 to TRBJ1-5; D possibly corresponds to TRBD1 (5 bases). CDR3 length: 11 amino acids. Germline V CDR1 and CDR2: MNHEY, SMNVEV (reference sequence). Trimming took off 9 bases at V and 5 bases at J, with 8 bases between the two ends. CDR3 in amino acids: CARGVHQPQHF. CDR3 nucleotides: TGTGCCAGGGGGGTGCATCAGCCCCAGCATTTT.